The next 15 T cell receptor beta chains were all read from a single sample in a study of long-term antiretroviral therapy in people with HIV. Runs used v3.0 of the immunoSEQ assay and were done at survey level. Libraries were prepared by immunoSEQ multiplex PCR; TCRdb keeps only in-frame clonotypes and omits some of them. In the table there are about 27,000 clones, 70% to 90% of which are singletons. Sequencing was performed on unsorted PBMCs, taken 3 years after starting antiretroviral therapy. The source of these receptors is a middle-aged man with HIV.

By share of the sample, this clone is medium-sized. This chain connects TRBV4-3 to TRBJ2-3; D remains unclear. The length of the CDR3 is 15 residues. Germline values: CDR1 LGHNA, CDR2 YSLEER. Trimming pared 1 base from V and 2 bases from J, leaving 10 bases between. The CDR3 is CASSQAAPLTDTQYF. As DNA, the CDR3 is TGCGCCAGCAGCCAAGCCGCGCCCCTCACAGATACGCAGTATTTT.

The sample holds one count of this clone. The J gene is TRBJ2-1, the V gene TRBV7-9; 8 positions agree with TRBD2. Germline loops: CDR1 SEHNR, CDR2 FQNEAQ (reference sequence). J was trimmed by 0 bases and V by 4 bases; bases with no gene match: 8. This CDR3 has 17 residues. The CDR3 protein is CASSSASGPSSYNEQFF. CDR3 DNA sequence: TGTGCCAGCAGCTCTGCTAGCGGGCCCAGCTCCTACAATGAGCAGTTCTTC.

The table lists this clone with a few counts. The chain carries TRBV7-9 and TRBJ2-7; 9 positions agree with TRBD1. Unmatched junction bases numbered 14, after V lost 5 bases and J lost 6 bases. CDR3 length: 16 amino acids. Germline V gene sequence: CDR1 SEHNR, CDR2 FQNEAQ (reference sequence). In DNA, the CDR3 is TGTGCCAGCAGCCGGGCACAGGGGGCTACCTGGGGCGAGCAGTACTTC. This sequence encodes CASSRAQGATWGEQYF. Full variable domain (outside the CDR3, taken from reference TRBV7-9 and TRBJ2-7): DTGVSQNPRHKITKRGQNVTFRCDPISEHNRLYWYRQTLGQGPEFLTYFQNEAQLEKSRLLSDRFSAERPKGSFSTLEIQRTEQGDSAMYLCASSRAQGATWGEQYFGPGTRLTVT.

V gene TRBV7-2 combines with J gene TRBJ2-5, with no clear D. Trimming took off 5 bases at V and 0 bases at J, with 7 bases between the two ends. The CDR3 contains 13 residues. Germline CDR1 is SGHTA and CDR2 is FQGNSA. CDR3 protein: CASSPRHQETQYF. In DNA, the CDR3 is TGTGCCAGCAGCCCCAGACACCAAGAGACCCAGTACTTC.

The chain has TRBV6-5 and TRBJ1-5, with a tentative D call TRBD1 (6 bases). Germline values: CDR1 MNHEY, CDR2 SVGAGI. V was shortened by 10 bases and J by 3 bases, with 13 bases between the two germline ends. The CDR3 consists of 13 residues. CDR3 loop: CATGVEANQPQHF. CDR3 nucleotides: TGTGCCACAGGGGTTGAGGCCAATCAGCCCCAGCATTTT.

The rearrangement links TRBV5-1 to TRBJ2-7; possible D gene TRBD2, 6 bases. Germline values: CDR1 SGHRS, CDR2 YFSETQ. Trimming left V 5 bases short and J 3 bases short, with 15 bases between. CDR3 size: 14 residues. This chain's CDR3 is CASRPGTDYYEQYF. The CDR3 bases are TGCGCCAGCAGGCCCGGGACTGACTACTACGAGCAGTACTTC.

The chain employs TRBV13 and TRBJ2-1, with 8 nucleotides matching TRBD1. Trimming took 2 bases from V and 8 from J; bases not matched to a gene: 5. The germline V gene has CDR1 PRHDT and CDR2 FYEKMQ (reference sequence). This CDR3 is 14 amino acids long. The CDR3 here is CASSLHSDRDEQFF. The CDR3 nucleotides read TGTGCCAGCAGCTTACATTCGGACAGGGATGAGCAGTTCTTC. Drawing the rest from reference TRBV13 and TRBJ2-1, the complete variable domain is AAGVIQSPRHLIKEKRETATLKCYPIPRHDTVYWYQQGPGQDPQFLISFYEKMQSDKGSIPDRFSAQQFSDYHSELNMSSLELGDSALYFCASSLHSDRDEQFFGPGTRLTVL.

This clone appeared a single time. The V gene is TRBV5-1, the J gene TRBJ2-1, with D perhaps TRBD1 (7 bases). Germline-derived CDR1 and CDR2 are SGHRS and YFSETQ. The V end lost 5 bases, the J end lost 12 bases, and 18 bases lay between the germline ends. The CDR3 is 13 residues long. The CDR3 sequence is CASRTDRQGGQFF. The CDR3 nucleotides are TGCGCCAGCAGGACGGATAGACAGGGAGGGCAGTTCTTC.

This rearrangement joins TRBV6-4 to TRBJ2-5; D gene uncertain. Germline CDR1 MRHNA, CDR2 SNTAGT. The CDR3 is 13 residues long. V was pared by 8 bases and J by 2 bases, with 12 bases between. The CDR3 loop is CASARTEQETQYF. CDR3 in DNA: TGTGCCAGCGCTAGGACGGAGCAAGAGACCCAGTACTTC.

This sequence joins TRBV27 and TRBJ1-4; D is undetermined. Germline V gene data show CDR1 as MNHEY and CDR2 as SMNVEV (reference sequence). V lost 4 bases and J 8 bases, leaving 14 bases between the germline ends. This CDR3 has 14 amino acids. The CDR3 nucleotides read TGTGCCAGCAGTTCACCGCTAAAGGGCGAAAAACTGTTTTTT. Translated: CASSSPLKGEKLFF.

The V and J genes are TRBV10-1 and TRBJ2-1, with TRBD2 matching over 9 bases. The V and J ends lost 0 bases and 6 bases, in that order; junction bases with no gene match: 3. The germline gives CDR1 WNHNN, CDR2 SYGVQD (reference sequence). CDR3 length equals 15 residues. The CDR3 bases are TGCGCCAGCAGTGAGTCGTTAGCGGGAGCCAATGAGCAGTTCTTC. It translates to CASSESLAGANEQFF.

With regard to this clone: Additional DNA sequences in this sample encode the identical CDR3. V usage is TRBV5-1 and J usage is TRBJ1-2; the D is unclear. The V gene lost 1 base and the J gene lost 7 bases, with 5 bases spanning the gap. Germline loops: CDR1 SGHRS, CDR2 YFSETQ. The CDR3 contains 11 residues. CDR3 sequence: CASSLSGGYTF. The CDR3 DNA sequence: TGCGCCAGCAGCTTGAGCGGTGGCTACACCTTC. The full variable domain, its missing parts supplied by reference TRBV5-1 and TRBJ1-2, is KAGVTQTPRYLIKTRGQQVTLSCSPISGHRSVSWYQQTPGQGLQFLFEYFSETQRNKGNFPGRFSGRQFSNSRSEMNVSTLELGDSALYLCASSLSGGYTFGSGTRLTVV.

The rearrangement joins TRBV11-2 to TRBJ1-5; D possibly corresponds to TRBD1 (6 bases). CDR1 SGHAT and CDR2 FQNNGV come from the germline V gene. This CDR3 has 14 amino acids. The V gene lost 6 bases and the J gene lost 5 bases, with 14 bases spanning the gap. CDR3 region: CASSQQGSDQPQHF. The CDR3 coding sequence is TGTGCCAGCAGTCAACAGGGTTCAGATCAGCCCCAGCATTTT.

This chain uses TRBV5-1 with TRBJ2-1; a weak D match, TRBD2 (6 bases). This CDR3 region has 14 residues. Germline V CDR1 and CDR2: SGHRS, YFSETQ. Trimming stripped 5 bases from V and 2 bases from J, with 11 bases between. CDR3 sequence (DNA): TGCGCCAGCAGTCGGCGGGACCCCTACAATGAGCAGTTCTTC. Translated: CASSRRDPYNEQFF.

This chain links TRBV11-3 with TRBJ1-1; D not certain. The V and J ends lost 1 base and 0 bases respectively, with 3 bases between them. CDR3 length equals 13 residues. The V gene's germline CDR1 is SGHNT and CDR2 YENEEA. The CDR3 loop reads CASSLVVNTEAFF. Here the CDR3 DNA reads TGTGCCAGCAGCTTAGTCGTGAACACTGAAGCTTTCTTT.